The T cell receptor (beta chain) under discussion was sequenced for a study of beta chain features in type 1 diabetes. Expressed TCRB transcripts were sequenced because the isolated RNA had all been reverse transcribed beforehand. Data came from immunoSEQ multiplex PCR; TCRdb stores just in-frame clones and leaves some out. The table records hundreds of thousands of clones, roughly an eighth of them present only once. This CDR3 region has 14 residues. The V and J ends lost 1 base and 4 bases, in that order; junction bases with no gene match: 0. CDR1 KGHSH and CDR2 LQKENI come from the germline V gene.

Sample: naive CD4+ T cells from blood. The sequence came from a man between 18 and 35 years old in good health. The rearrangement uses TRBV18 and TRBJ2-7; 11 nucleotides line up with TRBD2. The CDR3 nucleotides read TGTGCCAGCTCACCACTAGCGGGGGGGTACGAGCAGTACTTC. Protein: CASSPLAGGYEQYF. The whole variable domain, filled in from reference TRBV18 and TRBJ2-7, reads NAGVMQNPRHLVRRRGQEARLRCSPMKGHSHVYWYRQLPEEGLKFMVYLQKENIIDESGMPKERFSAEFPKEGPSILRIQQVVRGDSAAYFCASSPLAGGYEQYFGPGTRLTVT.